This entry is about one T cell receptor beta chain. V lost 2 bases and J 0 bases, leaving 17 bases between the germline ends. The CDR3 sequence is 17 residues long. From germline, CDR1 is SGHDT and CDR2 YYEEEE. TCRdb keeps only in-frame clones here, not all; method: immunoSEQ multiplex PCR. The repertoire has roughly 53,000 clones, around 90% of them found once; the top ten carry around 5.1%. This sample stems from a study of graft-versus-host responses after intestinal transplantation. Sequenced material: PBMCs, taken around 95 weeks after intestinal transplant. The TCR was taken from a human patient who received an intestinal transplant, so some T cells may come from the graft donor. V gene TRBV5-6 combines with J gene TRBJ2-5; possible D gene TRBD1, 6 bases. CDR3 coding DNA: TGTGCCAGCAGCTTCAGGTCCGGACAGCTGTACCAAGAGACCCAGTACTTC. Translating it yields CASSFRSGQLYQETQYF.